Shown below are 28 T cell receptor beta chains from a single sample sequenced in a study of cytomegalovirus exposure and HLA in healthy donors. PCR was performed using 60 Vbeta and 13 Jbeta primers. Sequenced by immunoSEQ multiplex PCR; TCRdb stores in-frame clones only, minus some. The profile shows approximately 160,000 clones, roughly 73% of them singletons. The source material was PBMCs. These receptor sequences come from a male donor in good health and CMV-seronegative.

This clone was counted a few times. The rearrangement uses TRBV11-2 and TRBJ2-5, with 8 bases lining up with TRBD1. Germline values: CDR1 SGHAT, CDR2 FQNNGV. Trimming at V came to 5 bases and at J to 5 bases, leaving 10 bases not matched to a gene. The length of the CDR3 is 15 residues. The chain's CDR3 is CASSVQGAGGETQYF. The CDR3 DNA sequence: TGTGCCAGCAGCGTGCAGGGGGCCGGAGGGGAGACCCAGTACTTC.

DNA for the CDR3: TGTGCCAGCAGTGAGTTGGGACAGACCTACGAGCAGTACTTC. It encodes CASSELGQTYEQYF. The chain employs TRBV6-1 and TRBJ2-7; 7 bases agree with TRBD1. Germline V gene lookup returns CDR1 MNHNS and CDR2 SASEGT. With 3 bases clipped from V and 2 bases from J, the junction kept 4 bases outside the gene matches. The length of the CDR3 is 14 residues.

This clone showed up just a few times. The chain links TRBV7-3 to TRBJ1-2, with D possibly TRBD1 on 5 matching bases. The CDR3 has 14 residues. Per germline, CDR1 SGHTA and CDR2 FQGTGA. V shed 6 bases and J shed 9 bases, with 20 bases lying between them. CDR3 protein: CASSQGPSAGRYTF. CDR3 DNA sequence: TGTGCCAGCAGTCAAGGCCCCTCGGCAGGGCGCTACACCTTC.

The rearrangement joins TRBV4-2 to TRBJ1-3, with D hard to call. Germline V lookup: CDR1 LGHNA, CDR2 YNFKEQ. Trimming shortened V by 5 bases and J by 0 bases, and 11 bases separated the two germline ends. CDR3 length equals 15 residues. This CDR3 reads CASSSTGNSGNTIYF. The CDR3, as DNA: TGTGCCAGCAGCTCAACCGGGAACTCTGGAAACACCATATATTTT.

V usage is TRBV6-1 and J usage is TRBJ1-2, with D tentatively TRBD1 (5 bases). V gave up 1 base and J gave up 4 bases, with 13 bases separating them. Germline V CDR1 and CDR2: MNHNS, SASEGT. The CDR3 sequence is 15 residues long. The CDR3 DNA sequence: TGTGCCAGCAGTGAAGGGGCGGGGCCGGCCTATGGCTACACCTTC. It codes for CASSEGAGPAYGYTF.

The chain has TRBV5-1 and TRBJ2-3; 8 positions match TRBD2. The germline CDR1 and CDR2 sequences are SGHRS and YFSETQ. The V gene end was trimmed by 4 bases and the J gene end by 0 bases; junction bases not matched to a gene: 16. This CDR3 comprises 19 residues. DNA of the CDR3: TGCGCCAGCAGCCCCGCCCTAAGCTTAGCGGGGCCCAGCACAGATACGCAGTATTTT. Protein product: CASSPALSLAGPSTDTQYF.

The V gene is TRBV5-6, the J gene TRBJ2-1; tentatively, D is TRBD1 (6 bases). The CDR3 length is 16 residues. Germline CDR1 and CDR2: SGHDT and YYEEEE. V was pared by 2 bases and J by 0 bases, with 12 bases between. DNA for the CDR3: TGTGCCAGCAGCTTAGACAGGACCAGCTCCTACAATGAGCAGTTCTTC. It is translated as CASSLDRTSSYNEQFF.

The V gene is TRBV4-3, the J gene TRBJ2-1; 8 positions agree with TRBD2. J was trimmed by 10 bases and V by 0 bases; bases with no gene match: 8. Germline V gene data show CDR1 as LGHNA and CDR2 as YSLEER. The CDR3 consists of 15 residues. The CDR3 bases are TGCGCCAGCAGCCAAGAGGGACTAGGCTTACCGGAGCAGTTCTTC. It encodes CASSQEGLGLPEQFF.

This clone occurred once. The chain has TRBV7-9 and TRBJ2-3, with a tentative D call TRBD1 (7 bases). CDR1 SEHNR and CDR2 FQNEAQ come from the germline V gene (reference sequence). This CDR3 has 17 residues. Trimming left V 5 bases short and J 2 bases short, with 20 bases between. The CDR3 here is CASSPRRGRGDTDTQYF. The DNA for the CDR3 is TGTGCCAGCAGCCCCCGGCGGGGCAGGGGGGACACAGATACGCAGTATTTT.

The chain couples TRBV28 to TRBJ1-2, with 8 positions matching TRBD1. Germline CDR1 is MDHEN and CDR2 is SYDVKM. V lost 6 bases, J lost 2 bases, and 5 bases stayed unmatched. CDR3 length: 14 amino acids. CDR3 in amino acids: CASRYYRGNYGYTF. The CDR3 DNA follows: TGTGCCAGCAGGTACTACAGGGGGAACTATGGCTACACCTTC.

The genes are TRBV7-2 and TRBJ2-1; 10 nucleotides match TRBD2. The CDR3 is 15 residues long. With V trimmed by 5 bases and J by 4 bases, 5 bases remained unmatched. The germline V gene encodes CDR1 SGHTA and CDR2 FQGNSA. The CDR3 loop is CASSELAGRYNEQFF. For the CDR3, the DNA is TGTGCCAGCAGCGAACTAGCGGGAAGGTACAATGAGCAGTTCTTC.

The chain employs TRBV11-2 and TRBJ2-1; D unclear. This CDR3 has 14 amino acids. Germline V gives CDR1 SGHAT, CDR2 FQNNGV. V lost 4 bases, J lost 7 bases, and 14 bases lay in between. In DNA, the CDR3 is TGTGCCAGCAGCTCAGGTAGTGGTCATAATGAGCAGTTCTTC. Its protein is CASSSGSGHNEQFF.

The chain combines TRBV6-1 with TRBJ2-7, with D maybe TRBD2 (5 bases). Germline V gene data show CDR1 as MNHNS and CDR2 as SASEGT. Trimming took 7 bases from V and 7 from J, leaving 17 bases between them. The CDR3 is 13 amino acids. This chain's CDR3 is CASNWGWEMEQYF. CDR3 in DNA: TGTGCCAGCAATTGGGGTTGGGAGATGGAGCAGTACTTC.

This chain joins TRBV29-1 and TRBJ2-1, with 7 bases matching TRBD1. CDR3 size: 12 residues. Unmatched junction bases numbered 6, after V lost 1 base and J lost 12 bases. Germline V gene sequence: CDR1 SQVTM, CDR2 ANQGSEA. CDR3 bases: TGCAGCGTTGAAGTCGGACAGGACAGGCAGTTCTTC. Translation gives CSVEVGQDRQFF.

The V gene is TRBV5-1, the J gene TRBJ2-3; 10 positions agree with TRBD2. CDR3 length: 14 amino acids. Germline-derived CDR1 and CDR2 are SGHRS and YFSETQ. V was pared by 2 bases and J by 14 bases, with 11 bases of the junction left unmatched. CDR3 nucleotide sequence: TGCGCCAGCAGCTTCAGAGCCAGCGGGGGGGATCGGTATTTT. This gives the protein CASSFRASGGDRYF.

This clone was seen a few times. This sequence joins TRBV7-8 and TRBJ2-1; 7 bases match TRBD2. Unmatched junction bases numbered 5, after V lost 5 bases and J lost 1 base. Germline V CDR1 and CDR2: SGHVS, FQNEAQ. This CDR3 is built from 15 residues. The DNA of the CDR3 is TGTGCCAGCAGCAGCGGGACTCAGTCCTACAATGAGCAGTTCTTC. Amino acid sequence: CASSSGTQSYNEQFF.

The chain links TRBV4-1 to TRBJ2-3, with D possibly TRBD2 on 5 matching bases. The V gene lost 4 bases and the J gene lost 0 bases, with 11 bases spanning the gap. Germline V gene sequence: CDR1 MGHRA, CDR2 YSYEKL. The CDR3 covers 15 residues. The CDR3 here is CASSPGTSSTDTQYF. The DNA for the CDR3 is TGCGCCAGCAGCCCCGGCACTAGTAGCACAGATACGCAGTATTTT.

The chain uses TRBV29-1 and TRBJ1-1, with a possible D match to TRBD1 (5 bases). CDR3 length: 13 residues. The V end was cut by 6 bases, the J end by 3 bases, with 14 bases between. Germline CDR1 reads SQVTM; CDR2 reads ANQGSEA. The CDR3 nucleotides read TGCAGCGTGGGTCCGGGAGGGGACACTGAAGCTTTCTTT. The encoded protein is CSVGPGGDTEAFF.

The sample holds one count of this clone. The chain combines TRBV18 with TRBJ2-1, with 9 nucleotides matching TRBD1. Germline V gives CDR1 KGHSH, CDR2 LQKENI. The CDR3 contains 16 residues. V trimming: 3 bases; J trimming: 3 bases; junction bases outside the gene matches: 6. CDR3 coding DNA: TGTGCCAGCTCACCCTGGACAGGGGAGGACTACAATGAGCAGTTCTTC. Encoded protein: CASSPWTGEDYNEQFF.

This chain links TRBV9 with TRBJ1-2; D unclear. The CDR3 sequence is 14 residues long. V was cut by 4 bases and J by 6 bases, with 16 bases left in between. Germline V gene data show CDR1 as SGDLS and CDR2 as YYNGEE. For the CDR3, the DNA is TGTGCCAGCAGCTTCTCGACGGCTCTAGATGGCTACACCTTC. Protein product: CASSFSTALDGYTF.

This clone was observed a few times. CDR3 amino acids: CASSPDRGNTEAFF. Written as DNA, the CDR3 is TGTGCCAGCAGTCCCGACAGGGGGAACACTGAAGCTTTCTTT. This rearrangement joins TRBV6-1 to TRBJ1-1; TRBD1 matches 8 bases. Germline assignment: CDR1 MNHNS and CDR2 SASEGT. After removal of 5 bases from V and 1 base from J, the junction contained 3 bases not matched to a gene. The CDR3 loop spans 14 amino acids.

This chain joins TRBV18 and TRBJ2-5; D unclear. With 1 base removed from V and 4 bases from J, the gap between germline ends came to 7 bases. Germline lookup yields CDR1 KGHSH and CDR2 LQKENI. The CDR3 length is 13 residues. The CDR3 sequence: CASSPRQVETQYF. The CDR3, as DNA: TGTGCCAGCTCACCACGGCAGGTAGAGACCCAGTACTTC. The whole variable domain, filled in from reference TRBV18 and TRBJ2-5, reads NAGVMQNPRHLVRRRGQEARLRCSPMKGHSHVYWYRQLPEEGLKFMVYLQKENIIDESGMPKERFSAEFPKEGPSILRIQQVVRGDSAAYFCASSPRQVETQYFGPGTRLLVL.

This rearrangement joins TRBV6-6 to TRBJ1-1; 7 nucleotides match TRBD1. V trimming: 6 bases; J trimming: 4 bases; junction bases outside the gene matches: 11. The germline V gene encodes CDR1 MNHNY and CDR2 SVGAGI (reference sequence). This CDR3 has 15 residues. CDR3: CASRTGPPRGTEAFF. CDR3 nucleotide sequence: TGTGCCAGCAGGACAGGGCCCCCCCGCGGCACTGAAGCTTTCTTT.

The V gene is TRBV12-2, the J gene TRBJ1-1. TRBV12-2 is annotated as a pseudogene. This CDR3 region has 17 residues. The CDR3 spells CASRLVSPTGRDTEAFF. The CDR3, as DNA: TGTGCAAGTCGCTTAGTTTCCCCCACAGGGAGGGACACTGAAGCTTTCTTT.

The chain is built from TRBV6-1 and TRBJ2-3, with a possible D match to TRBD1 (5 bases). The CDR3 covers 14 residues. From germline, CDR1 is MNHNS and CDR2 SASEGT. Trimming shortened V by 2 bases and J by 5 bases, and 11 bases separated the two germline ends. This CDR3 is CASSERPGKDTQYF. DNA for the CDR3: TGTGCCAGCAGTGAAAGGCCAGGGAAAGATACGCAGTATTTT.

CDR3 sequence reads: CASSPTRFEQYF. In DNA, the CDR3 is TGTGCCAGCAGCCCGACTCGCTTCGAGCAGTACTTC. The genes are TRBV6-5 and TRBJ2-7; D gene uncertain. Germline V gene sequence: CDR1 MNHEY, CDR2 SVGAGI. The CDR3 length is 12 residues. Trimming shortened V by 6 bases and J by 6 bases, and 12 bases separated the two germline ends.

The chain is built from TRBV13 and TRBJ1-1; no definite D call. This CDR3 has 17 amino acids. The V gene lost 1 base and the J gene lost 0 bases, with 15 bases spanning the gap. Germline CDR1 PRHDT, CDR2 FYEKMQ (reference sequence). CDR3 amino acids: CASSLAGFASMNTEAFF. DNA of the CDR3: TGTGCCAGCAGCTTAGCGGGGTTCGCTTCAATGAACACTGAAGCTTTCTTT.

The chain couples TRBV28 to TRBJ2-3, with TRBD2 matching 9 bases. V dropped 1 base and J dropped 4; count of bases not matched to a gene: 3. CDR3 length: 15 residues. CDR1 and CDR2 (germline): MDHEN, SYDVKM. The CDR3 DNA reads TGTGCCAGCAGTTTATCCGGGACTAGCTCAGATACGCAGTATTTT. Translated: CASSLSGTSSDTQYF. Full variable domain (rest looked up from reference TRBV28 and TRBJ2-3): DVKVTQSSRYLVKRTGEKVFLECVQDMDHENMFWYRQDPGLGLRLIYFSYDVKMKEKGDIPEGYSVSREKKERFSLILESASTNQTSMYLCASSLSGTSSDTQYFGPGTRLTVL.